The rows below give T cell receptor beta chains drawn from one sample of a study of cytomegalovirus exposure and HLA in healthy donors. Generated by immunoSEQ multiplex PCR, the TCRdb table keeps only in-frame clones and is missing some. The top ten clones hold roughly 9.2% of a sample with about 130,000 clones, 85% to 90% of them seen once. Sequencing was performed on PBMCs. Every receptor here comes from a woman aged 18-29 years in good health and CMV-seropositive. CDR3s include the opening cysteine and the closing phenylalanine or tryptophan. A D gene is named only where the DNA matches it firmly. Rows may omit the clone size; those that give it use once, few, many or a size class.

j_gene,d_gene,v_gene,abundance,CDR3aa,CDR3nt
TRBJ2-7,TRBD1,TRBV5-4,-,CASSLGDRVYEQYF,TGTGCCAGCAGCTTGGGAGACAGGGTCTACGAGCAGTACTTC
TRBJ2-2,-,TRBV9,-,CASSMTAGGELFF,TGTGCCAGCAGCATGACGGCGGGCGGGGAGCTGTTTTTT
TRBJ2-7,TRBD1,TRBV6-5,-,CASIYDRESYEQYF,TGTGCCAGCATATACGACAGGGAGTCATACGAGCAGTACTTC
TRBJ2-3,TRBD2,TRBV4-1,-,CASSQVGTSVRTDTQYF,TGCGCCAGCAGCCAAGTCGGGACTAGCGTCCGCACAGATACGCAGTATTTT
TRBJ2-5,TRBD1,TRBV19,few,CASSIARGETQYF,TGTGCCAGTAGTATAGCCAGGGGGGAGACCCAGTACTTC
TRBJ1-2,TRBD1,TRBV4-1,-,CASSQVSLAGTGIDYGYTF,TGCGCCAGCAGCCAAGTTAGCCTTGCTGGGACAGGCATCGATTATGGCTACACCTTC
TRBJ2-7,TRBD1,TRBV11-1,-,CASSTEDRGSYEQYF,TGTGCCAGCAGCACCGAGGACAGGGGTTCCTACGAGCAGTACTTC
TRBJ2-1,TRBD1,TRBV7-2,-,CASSYTGTVQNEQFF,TGTGCCAGCAGCTACACCGGGACAGTTCAGAATGAGCAGTTCTTC
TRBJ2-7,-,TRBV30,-,CAWSVGSLAYEQYF,TGTGCCTGGAGTGTCGGGAGTTTAGCCTACGAGCAGTACTTC
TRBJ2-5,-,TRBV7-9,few,CASSLVAAGGETQYF,TGTGCCAGCAGCTTAGTCGCGGCAGGAGGGGAGACCCAGTACTTC
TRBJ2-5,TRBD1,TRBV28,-,CASSFGQGAQETQYF,TGTGCCAGCAGTTTCGGTCAGGGGGCCCAAGAGACCCAGTACTTC
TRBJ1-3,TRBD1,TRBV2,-,CASRNRGQGNTIYF,TGTGCCAGTCGGAACAGGGGGCAAGGAAACACCATATATTTT
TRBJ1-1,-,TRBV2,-,CASSEAHRLSEAFF,TGTGCCAGCAGTGAAGCTCACAGATTAAGTGAAGCTTTCTTT
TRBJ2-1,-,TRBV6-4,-,CASSDSTSNEQFF,TGTGCCAGCAGTGACTCAACTAGCAATGAGCAGTTCTTC
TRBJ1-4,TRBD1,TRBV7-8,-,CASSFGTAFVNEKLFF,TGTGCCAGCAGCTTCGGGACAGCTTTCGTTAATGAAAAACTGTTTTTT
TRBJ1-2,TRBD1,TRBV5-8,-,CASSLRGLGNYGYTF,TGTGCCAGCAGCTTAAGGGGGCTAGGGAACTATGGCTACACCTTC
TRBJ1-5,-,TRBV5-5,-,CASSLLGAPQPQHF,TGTGCCAGCAGCTTGTTGGGGGCCCCTCAGCCCCAGCATTTT
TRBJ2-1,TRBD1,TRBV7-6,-,CASSLGGTDNEQFF,TGTGCCAGCAGCTTAGGGGGGACAGACAATGAGCAGTTCTTC
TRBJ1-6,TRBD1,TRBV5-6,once,CASSLRTGHSPLHF,TGTGCCAGCAGCTTGAGGACAGGGCACTCACCCCTCCACTTT
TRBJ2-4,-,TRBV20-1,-,CSARSNIQYF,TGCAGTGCTAGATCTAACATTCAGTACTTC